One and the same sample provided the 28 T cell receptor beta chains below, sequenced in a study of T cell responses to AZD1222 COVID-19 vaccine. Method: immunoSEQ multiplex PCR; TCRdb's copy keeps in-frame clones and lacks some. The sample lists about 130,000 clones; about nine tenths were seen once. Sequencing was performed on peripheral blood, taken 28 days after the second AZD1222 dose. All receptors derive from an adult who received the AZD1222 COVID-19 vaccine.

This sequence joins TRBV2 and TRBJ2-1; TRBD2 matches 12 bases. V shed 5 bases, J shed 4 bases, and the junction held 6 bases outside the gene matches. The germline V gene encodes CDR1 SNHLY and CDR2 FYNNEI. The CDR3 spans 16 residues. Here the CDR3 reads CASSSRLAGVYNEQFF. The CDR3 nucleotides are TGTGCCAGCAGTTCTCGACTAGCGGGGGTTTACAATGAGCAGTTCTTC.

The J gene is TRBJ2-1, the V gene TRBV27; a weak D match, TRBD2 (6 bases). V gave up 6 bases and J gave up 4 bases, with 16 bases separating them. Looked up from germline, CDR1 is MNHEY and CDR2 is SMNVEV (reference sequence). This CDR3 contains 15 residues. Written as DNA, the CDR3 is TGTGCCAGCAGCCTACGGGACTCATTATACAATGAGCAGTTCTTC. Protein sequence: CASSLRDSLYNEQFF.

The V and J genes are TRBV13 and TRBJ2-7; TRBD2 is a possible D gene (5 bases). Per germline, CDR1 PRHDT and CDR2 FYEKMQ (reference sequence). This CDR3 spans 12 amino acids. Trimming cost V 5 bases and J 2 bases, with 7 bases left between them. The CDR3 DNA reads TGTGCCAGCAGCGCCGGGACCTACGAGCAGTACTTC. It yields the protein CASSAGTYEQYF.

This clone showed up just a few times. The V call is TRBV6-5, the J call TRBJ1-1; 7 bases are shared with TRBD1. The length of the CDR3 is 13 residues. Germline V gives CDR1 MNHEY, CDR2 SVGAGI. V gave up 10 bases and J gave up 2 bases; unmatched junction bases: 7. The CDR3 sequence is CANRRQGNTEAFF. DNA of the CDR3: TGTGCCAACAGGAGACAGGGAAACACTGAAGCTTTCTTT.

The CDR3 loop is CATSRDRSLYEQYF. The CDR3 DNA reads TGTGCCACCAGCAGAGATCGGTCACTCTACGAGCAGTACTTC. The chain employs TRBV15 and TRBJ2-7; D is uncertain. The CDR3 is 14 residues long. Germline loops: CDR1 LNHNV, CDR2 YYDKDF (reference sequence). V lost 0 bases, J lost 3 bases, and 9 bases lay in between. The full variable domain, rest sourced from reference TRBV15 and TRBJ2-7, is DAMVIQNPRYQVTQFGKPVTLSCSQTLNHNVMYWYQQKSSQAPKLLFHYYDKDFNNEADTPDNFQSRRPNTSFCFLDIRSPGLGDTAMYLCATSRDRSLYEQYFGPGTRLTVT.

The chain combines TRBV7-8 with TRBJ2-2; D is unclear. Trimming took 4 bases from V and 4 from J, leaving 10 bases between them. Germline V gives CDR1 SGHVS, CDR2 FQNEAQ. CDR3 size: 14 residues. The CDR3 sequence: CASSSDRLTGELFF. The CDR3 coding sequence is TGTGCCAGCAGCTCGGACCGACTCACCGGGGAGCTGTTTTTT.

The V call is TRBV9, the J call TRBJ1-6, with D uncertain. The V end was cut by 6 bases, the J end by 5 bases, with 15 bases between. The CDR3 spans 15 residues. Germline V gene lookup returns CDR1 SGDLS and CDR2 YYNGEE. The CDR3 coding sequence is TGTGCCAGCACCCGGGGAGCGGATAATAATTCACCCCTCCACTTT. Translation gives CASTRGADNNSPLHF.

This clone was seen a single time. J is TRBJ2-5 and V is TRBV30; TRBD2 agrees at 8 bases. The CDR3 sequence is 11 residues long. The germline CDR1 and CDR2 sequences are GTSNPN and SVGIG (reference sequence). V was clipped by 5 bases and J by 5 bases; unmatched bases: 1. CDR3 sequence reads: CAWSGGETQYF. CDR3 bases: TGTGCCTGGTCGGGGGGGGAGACCCAGTACTTC.

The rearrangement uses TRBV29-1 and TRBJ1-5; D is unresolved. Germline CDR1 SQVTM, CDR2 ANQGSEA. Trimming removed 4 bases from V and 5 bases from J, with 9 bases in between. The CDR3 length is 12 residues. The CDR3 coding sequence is TGCAGCGTTGGAGATTCTTATCAGCCCCAGCATTTT. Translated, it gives CSVGDSYQPQHF.

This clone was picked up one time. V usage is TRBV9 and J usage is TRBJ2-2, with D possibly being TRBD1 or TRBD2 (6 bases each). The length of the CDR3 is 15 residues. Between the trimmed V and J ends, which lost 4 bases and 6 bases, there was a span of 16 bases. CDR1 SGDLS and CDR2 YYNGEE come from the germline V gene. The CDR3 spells CASSPKGGNAGELFF. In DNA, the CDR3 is TGTGCCAGCAGCCCCAAGGGGGGTAACGCCGGGGAGCTGTTTTTT.

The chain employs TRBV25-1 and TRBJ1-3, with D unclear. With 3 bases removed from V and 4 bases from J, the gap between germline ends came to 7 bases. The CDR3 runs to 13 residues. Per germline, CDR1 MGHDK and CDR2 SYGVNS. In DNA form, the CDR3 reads TGTGCCAGCAGTGATTGGAACGGAAACACCATATATTTT. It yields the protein CASSDWNGNTIYF.

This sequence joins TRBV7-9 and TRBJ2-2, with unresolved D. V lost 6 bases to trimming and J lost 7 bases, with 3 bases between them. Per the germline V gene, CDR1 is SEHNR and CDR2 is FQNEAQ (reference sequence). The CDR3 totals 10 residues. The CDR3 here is CASRGGELFF. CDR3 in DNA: TGTGCCAGCAGGGGCGGGGAGCTGTTTTTT.

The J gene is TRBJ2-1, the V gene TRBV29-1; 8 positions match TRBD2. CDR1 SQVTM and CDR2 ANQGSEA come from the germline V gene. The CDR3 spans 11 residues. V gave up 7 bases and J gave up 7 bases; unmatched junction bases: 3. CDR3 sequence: CSAGLANEQFF. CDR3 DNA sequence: TGCAGCGCCGGACTAGCTAATGAGCAGTTCTTC.

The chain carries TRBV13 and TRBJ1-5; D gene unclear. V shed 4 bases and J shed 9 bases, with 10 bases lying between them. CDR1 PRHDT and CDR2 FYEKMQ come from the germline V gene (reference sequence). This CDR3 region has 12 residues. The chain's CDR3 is CASSSQRGPQHF. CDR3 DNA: TGTGCCAGCAGCTCCCAGCGAGGGCCCCAGCATTTT.

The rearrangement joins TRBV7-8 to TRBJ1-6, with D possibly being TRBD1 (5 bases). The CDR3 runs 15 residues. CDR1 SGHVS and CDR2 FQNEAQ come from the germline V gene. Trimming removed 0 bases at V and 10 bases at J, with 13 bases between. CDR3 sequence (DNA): TGTGCCAGCAGCTTAGCATCCGGGGCGGAATCACCCCTCCACTTT. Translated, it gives CASSLASGAESPLHF.

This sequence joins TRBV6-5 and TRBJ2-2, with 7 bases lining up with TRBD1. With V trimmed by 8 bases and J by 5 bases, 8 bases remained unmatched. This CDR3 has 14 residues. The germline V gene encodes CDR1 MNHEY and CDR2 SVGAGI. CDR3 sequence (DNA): TGTGCCAGCCACGGGACAGTATCAACCGGGGAGCTGTTTTTT. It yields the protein CASHGTVSTGELFF.

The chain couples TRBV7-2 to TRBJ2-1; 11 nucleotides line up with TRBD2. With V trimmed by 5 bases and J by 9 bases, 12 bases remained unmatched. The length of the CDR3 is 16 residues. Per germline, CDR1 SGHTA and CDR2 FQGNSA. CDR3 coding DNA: TGTGCCAGCAGCCCCTCCGCGGCTAGCGGGAGGACTGAGCAGTTCTTC. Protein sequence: CASSPSAASGRTEQFF.

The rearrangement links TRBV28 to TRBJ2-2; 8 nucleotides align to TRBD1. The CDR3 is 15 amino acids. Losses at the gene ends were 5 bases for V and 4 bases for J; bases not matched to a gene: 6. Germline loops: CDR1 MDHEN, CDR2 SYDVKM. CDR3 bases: TGTGCCAGCAGTCAATTCAGGGGGCTCACCGGGGAGCTGTTTTTT. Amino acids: CASSQFRGLTGELFF.

The CDR3 sequence is CASSGGQQETQYF. CDR3 bases: TGTGCCAGCAGTGGGGGACAACAAGAGACCCAGTACTTC. The chain couples TRBV11-1 to TRBJ2-5; TRBD1 is a possible D gene (6 bases). The CDR3 has 13 residues. CDR1 is SGHAT and CDR2 is FQDESV in the germline V gene (reference sequence). Trimming left V 6 bases short and J 2 bases short, with 10 bases between. Supplemented by reference TRBV11-1 and TRBJ2-5, the full variable domain reads EAEVAQSPRYKITEKSQAVAFWCDPISGHATLYWYRQILGQGPELLVQFQDESVVDDSQLPKDRFSAERLKGVDSTLKIQPAELGDSAMYLCASSGGQQETQYFGPGTRLLVL.

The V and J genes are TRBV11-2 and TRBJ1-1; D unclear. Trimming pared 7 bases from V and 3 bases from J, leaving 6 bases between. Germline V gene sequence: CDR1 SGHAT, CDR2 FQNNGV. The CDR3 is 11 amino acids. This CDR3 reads CASKRDTEAFF. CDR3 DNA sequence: TGTGCCAGCAAGAGGGACACTGAAGCTTTCTTT.

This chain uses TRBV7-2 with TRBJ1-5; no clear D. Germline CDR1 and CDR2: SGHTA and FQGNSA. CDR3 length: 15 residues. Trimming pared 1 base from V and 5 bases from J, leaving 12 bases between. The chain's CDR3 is CASSLVPLAYQPQHF. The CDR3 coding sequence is TGTGCCAGCAGCTTAGTTCCGTTAGCGTATCAGCCCCAGCATTTT.

The CDR3 spells CATSRERTGGTGELFF. The DNA of the CDR3 is TGTGCCACCAGCAGAGAACGGACAGGTGGCACCGGGGAGCTGTTTTTT. The V gene is TRBV15, the J gene TRBJ2-2; 7 positions agree with TRBD1. V trimming: 0 bases; J trimming: 4 bases; junction bases outside the gene matches: 5. The CDR3 has 16 amino acids. CDR1 is LNHNV, CDR2 YYDKDF, per germline (reference sequence).

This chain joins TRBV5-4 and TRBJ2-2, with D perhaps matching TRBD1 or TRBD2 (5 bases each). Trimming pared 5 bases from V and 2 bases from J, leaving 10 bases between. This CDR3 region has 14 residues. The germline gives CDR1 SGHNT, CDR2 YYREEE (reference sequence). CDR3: CASRMGVNTGELFF. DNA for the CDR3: TGTGCCAGCAGAATGGGGGTTAACACCGGGGAGCTGTTTTTT.

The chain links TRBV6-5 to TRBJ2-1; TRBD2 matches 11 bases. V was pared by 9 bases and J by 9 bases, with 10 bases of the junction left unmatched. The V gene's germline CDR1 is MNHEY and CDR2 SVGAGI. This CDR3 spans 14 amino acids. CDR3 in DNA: TGTGCCAGTTCGACTAGCGGGGTCCCTCGTGAGCAGTTCTTC. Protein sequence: CASSTSGVPREQFF.

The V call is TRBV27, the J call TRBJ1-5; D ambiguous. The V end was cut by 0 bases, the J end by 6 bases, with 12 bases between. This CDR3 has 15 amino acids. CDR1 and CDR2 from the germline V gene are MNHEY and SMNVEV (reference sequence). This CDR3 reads CASSLSALGIQPQHF. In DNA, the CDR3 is TGTGCCAGCAGTTTATCAGCACTAGGGATTCAGCCCCAGCATTTT.

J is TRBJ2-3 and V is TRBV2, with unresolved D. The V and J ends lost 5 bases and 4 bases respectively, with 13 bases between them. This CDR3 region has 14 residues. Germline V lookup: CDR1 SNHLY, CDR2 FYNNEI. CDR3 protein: CASSPPRDADTQYF. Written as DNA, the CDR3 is TGTGCCAGCAGTCCCCCTCGTGACGCAGATACGCAGTATTTT.

The chain's CDR3 is CASSWGQGSGETQYF. CDR3 DNA sequence: TGTGCCAGCTCATGGGGACAGGGATCTGGAGAGACCCAGTACTTC. The V call is TRBV18, the J call TRBJ2-5; TRBD1 aligns across 9 bases. V shed 5 bases, J shed 4 bases, and the junction held 8 bases outside the gene matches. CDR1 is KGHSH, CDR2 LQKENI, per germline. There are 15 residues in the CDR3.

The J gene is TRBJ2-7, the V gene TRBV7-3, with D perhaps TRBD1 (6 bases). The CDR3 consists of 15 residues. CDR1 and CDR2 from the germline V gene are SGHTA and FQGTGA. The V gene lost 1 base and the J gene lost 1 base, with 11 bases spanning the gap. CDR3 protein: CASSLKFGTSYEQYF. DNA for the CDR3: TGTGCCAGCAGCTTAAAATTCGGGACATCCTACGAGCAGTACTTC.